The clone carrying this TCR beta chain was recorded only once. The sample belongs to a study of blood T cell repertoires in COVID-19. CDR3 length: 13 residues. V was clipped by 6 bases and J by 8 bases; unmatched bases: 7. The germline gives CDR1 SNHLY, CDR2 FYNNEI. In the original analysis: By means of reference gene primer amplification, nucleated cell counts were estimated. Libraries were prepared by immunoSEQ multiplex PCR; TCRdb keeps only in-frame clonotypes and omits some of them. The DNA gave D and trimming, while V, J and clone size come from that table. Seen here are under 300,000 clones, approximately 83% observed once, and the top ten hold roughly 15%.

The source of this sequence is a human donor in a cohort sampled during active COVID-19. Sequencing was done on a sample of peripheral blood. The rearrangement uses TRBV2 and TRBJ1-1; TRBD1 aligns across 9 bases. CDR3 in DNA: TGTGCCAGCAGGGGACAGGGAACTTCGGAAGCTTTCTTT. This codes for CASRGQGTSEAFF.